This T cell receptor (beta chain) was recovered during a study of identical twins' blood T cells. Study-level findings and limits: Each donor's most abundant TCRbeta clonotypes shared more CDR3 sequences with her twin than unrelated donors. Out-of-frame TCRbeta clonotypes reportedly had markedly more similar V usage in twins than unrelated donors.

A few counts support this clonotype. What it binds is not known. CDR3 length: 16 residues. Germline V gene sequence: CDR1 SQVTM, CDR2 ANQGSEA. V was pared by 1 base and J by 3 bases, with 18 bases between. TCR cDNA libraries came from RNA via a modified published protocol. TCRdb independently ran MiXCR on the 5' RACE reads; one entry per CDR3 protein. The repertoire holds roughly 340,000 distinct CDR3 sequences, with roughly 31% as singletons. The material sequenced was PBMCs. This clonotype was obtained from a woman aged 18-49 years in good health. The gene calls are TRBV29-1 and TRBJ1-2; D call uncertain. CDR3 sequence (DNA): TGCAGCGTTGAAGTTTGGATCGGGCGGGTCGACTATGGCTACACCTTC. Protein sequence: CSVEVWIGRVDYGYTF. Full variable domain (outside the CDR3, taken from reference TRBV29-1 and TRBJ1-2): SAVISQKPSRDICQRGTSLTIQCQVDSQVTMMFWYRQQPGQSLTLIATANQGSEATYESGFVIDKFPISRPNLTFSTLTVSNMSPEDSSIYLCSVEVWIGRVDYGYTFGSGTRLTVV.